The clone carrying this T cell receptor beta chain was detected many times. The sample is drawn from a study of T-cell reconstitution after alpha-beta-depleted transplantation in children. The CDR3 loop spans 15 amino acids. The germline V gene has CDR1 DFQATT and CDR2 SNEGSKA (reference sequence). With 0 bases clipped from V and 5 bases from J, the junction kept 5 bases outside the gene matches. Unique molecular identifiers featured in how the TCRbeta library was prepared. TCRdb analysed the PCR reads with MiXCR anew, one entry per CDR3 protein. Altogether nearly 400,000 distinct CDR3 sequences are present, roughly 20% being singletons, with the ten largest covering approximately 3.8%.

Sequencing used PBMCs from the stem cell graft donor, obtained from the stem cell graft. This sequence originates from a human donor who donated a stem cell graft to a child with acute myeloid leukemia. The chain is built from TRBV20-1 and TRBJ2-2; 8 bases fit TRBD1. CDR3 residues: CSAREGRGRTGELFF. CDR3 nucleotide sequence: TGCAGTGCTAGAGAGGGCAGGGGGCGTACCGGGGAGCTGTTTTTT.